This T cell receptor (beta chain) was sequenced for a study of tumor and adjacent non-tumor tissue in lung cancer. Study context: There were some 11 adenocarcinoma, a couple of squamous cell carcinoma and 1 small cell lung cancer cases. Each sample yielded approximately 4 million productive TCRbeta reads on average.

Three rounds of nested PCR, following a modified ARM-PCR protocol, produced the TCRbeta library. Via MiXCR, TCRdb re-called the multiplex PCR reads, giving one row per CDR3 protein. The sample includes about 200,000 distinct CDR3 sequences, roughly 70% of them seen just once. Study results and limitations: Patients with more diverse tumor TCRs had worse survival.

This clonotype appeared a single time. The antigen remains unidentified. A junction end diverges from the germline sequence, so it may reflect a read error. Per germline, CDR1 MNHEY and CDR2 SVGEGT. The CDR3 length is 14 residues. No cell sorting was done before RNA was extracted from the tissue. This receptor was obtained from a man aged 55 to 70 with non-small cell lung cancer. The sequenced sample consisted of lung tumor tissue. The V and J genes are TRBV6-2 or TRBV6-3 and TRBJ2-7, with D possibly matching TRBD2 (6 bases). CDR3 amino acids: CASGYPLASYEQYF. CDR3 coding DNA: TGTGCCAGCGGTTACCCACTAGCATCATACGAGCAGTACTTC.